Reported below is one T cell receptor (beta chain). Its matching antigen is unknown. The CDR3 sequence is 14 residues long. V lost 2 bases, J lost 3 bases, and 10 bases lay in between. Germline assignment: CDR1 ENHRY and CDR2 SYGVKD. This sample stems from a study of cytomegalovirus exposure and HLA in healthy donors. Overall study findings and caveats: In an earlier analysis, productive rearrangement rates for most beta V segments clustered near 87% or 30%. Most TCR sequences proved rare, with some public TCRs found in many donors. For presence/absence analyses, sequencing depth was assumed to be roughly uniform across donors.

Sampled while nominally healthy, donors likely had unrecorded immune exposures. PCR involved 60 Vbeta and 13 Jbeta primers. Method: immunoSEQ multiplex PCR; TCRdb's copy keeps in-frame clones and lacks some. The sample shows 250,000 to 350,000 clones, 86% of them seen only once. Sequenced sample: PBMCs. The chain is built from TRBV10-3 and TRBJ1-2; the D gene is possibly TRBD1 (6 bases). This clonotype was obtained from a man aged 40-49 years in good health and CMV-seropositive. CDR3 DNA: TGTGCCATCAGTGAGGGTCCAGGGGACTATGGCTACACCTTC. Its protein product is CAISEGPGDYGYTF.